What follows are 14 T cell receptor beta chains derived from one specimen sequenced in a study of T cells in localized non-small cell lung cancer. Sequencing used immunoSEQ multiplex PCR; TCRdb keeps in-frame clones, though not all of them. The sample has approximately 83,000 clones, approximately 90% seen once. Specimen: PBMCs, collected before any cancer treatment. All receptors derive from a woman aged 35 to 75 with stage II squamous cell lung carcinoma.

The rearrangement joins TRBV11-2 to TRBJ1-1, with D unresolved. V lost 5 bases to trimming and J lost 3 bases, with 10 bases between them. The germline V gene has CDR1 SGHAT and CDR2 FQNNGV. The CDR3 extends over 13 amino acids. CDR3 nucleotide sequence: TGTGCCAGCAGCATCCGGGCCGACACTGAAGCTTTCTTT. Residues: CASSIRADTEAFF. Full variable domain (missing parts from reference TRBV11-2 and TRBJ1-1): EAGVAQSPRYKIIEKRQSVAFWCNPISGHATLYWYQQILGQGPKLLIQFQNNGVVDDSQLPKDRFSAERLKGVDSTLKIQPAKLEDSAVYLCASSIRADTEAFFGQGTRLTVV.

The J gene is TRBJ2-5, the V gene TRBV5-4; D is undetermined. The germline gives CDR1 SGHNT, CDR2 YYREEE (reference sequence). The CDR3 sequence is 13 residues long. Trimming stripped 5 bases from V and 0 bases from J, with 8 bases between. CDR3 sequence reads: CASSYDYQETQYF. The CDR3 DNA reads TGTGCCAGCAGTTACGATTACCAAGAGACCCAGTACTTC.

The gene calls are TRBV4-1 and TRBJ2-7; D gene uncertain. The CDR3 is 14 amino acids. The V end lost 0 bases, the J end lost 3 bases, and 9 bases lay between the germline ends. Germline-derived CDR1 and CDR2 are MGHRA and YSYEKL. Here the CDR3 DNA reads TGCGCCAGCAGCCAAGATCACCGTCTCTACGAGCAGTACTTC. Protein sequence: CASSQDHRLYEQYF.

This chain connects TRBV29-1 to TRBJ1-2; 9 bases align to TRBD1. Germline V gene data show CDR1 as SQVTM and CDR2 as ANQGSEA. V lost 6 bases to trimming and J lost 7 bases; unmatched junction nucleotides: 0. This CDR3 region has 10 residues. CDR3 sequence reads: CSVGQGGYTF. In DNA, the CDR3 is TGCAGCGTGGGACAGGGTGGCTACACCTTC.

The chain combines TRBV2 with TRBJ1-5; D not certain. Germline CDR1 reads SNHLY; CDR2 reads FYNNEI. This CDR3 contains 14 residues. V was shortened by 6 bases and J by 0 bases, with 9 bases between the two germline ends. DNA for the CDR3: TGTGCCAGCAGCATTTACGTTAGCAATCAGCCCCAGCATTTT. Protein product: CASSIYVSNQPQHF.

CDR3 amino acids: CASSLVLAGGQETQYF. CDR3 nucleotide sequence: TGTGCCAGCAGCTTAGTTCTAGCGGGGGGCCAAGAGACCCAGTACTTC. The rearrangement joins TRBV7-9 to TRBJ2-5, with 11 bases identical to TRBD2. CDR1 is SEHNR, CDR2 FQNEAQ, per germline (reference sequence). V was clipped by 1 base and J by 1 base; unmatched bases: 2. This CDR3 has 16 residues.

The chain is built from TRBV30 and TRBJ1-1; D uncertain. Germline V CDR1 and CDR2: GTSNPN, SVGIG (reference sequence). The ends were cut back, 3 bases at V and 0 bases at J, with 14 bases in the middle. The CDR3 has 15 amino acids. The CDR3, as DNA: TGTGCCTGGAGGGCAAAACAGCTCATGAACACTGAAGCTTTCTTT. It is translated as CAWRAKQLMNTEAFF.

Only one count was recorded for this clone. The junction differs from germline at one of its ends, possibly a read error. Other DNA variants within this sample encode the same CDR3. The chain carries TRBV5-4 and TRBJ2-3, with D perhaps TRBD1 (6 bases). There are 14 residues in the CDR3. Germline V lookup: CDR1 SGHNT, CDR2 YYREEE (reference sequence). CDR3 nucleotides: TGCGCCAGCAGCTTCGGACAGAAGGTAGATACGCAGTATTTT. It codes for CASSFGQKVDTQYF.

As to this clone: Other DNA sequences in the same sample also yield this CDR3. J is TRBJ2-1 and V is TRBV5-4, with D perhaps TRBD1 (5 bases). CDR3 size: 12 residues. Per the germline V gene, CDR1 is SGHNT and CDR2 is YYREEE (reference sequence). Deletions cut 0 bases from V and 8 bases from J, with 6 bases between. CDR3 loop: CASSLVGDEQFF. CDR3 in DNA: TGTGCCAGCAGCTTGGTAGGGGATGAGCAGTTCTTC.

This clone was found once. The genes are TRBV19 and TRBJ2-7; TRBD2 aligns across 8 bases. The V gene's germline CDR1 is LNHDA and CDR2 SQIVND (reference sequence). Trimming took 5 bases from V and 4 from J; bases not matched to a gene: 4. The CDR3 sequence is 13 residues long. The CDR3 region is CASSGTSRYEQYF. CDR3 sequence (DNA): TGTGCCAGTAGTGGGACTAGTCGTTACGAGCAGTACTTC.

This chain connects TRBV7-9 to TRBJ2-3; tentative D call: TRBD2 (5 bases). The CDR3 loop spans 14 amino acids. Trimming took 1 base from V and 3 from J, leaving 8 bases between them. Germline CDR1 SEHNR, CDR2 FQNEAQ (reference sequence). CDR3 amino acids: CASSLVGSTDTQYF. The CDR3, as DNA: TGTGCCAGCAGCTTAGTGGGGAGTACAGATACGCAGTATTTT. Full variable domain (outside the CDR3, taken from reference TRBV7-9 and TRBJ2-3): DTGVSQNPRHKITKRGQNVTFRCDPISEHNRLYWYRQTLGQGPEFLTYFQNEAQLEKSRLLSDRFSAERPKGSFSTLEIQRTEQGDSAMYLCASSLVGSTDTQYFGPGTRLTVL.

The gene calls are TRBV18 and TRBJ1-5; D unresolved. This CDR3 contains 20 residues. V lost 3 bases, J lost 2 bases, and 26 bases lay in between. Looked up from germline, CDR1 is KGHSH and CDR2 is LQKENI. The CDR3: CASSPHYHLGWVDGNQPQHF. The CDR3 bases are TGTGCCAGCTCACCTCACTACCATTTGGGTTGGGTGGACGGCAATCAGCCCCAGCATTTT.

This chain joins TRBV7-2 and TRBJ1-1; no clear D gene. Trimming pared 5 bases from V and 0 bases from J, leaving 13 bases between. Germline CDR1 and CDR2: SGHTA and FQGNSA. This CDR3 is built from 15 residues. CDR3 loop: CASSVTPNMNTEAFF. The CDR3 DNA reads TGTGCCAGCAGCGTAACTCCGAATATGAACACTGAAGCTTTCTTT.

The V gene is TRBV5-1, the J gene TRBJ2-1, with TRBD2 identical over 9 bases. The junction had 6 bases not matched to a gene; V was cut back by 0 bases and J by 5 bases. The CDR3 runs 16 residues. Germline lookup yields CDR1 SGHRS and CDR2 YFSETQ. CDR3 bases: TGCGCCAGCAGCTTGGCCGAGGCGGGGGGGCACAATGAGCAGTTCTTC. This gives the protein CASSLAEAGGHNEQFF.